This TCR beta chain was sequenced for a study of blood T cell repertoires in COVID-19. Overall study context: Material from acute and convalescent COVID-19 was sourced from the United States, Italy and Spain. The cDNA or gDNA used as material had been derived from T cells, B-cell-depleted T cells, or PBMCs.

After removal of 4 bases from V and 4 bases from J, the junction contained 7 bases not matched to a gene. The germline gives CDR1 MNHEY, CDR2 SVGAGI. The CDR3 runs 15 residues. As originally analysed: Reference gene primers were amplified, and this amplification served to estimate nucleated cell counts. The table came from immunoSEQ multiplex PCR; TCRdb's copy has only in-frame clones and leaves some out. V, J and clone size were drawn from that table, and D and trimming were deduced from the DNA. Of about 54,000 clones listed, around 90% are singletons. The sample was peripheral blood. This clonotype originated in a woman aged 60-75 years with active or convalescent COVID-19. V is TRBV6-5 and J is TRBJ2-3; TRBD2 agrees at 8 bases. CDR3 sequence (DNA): TGTGCCAGCAGTTCAGGACTAGCTTATCCAGATACGCAGTATTTT. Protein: CASSSGLAYPDTQYF.